Each of the 6 T cell receptor beta chains below was sequenced from the same sample in a study of T cell responses to AZD1222 COVID-19 vaccine. Repertoires were generated with immunoSEQ multiplex PCR, while TCRdb's copy carries only in-frame clones and drops some. The sample contains around 130,000 clones, less than 95% of which appear only once. Sample: peripheral blood, taken on day 0 of AZD1222 vaccination. These receptors all stem from an adult in good health.

This chain links TRBV27 with TRBJ2-7; TRBD1 is a possible D gene (5 bases). The length of the CDR3 is 14 residues. Trimming took 3 bases from V and 7 from J, leaving 16 bases between them. Germline V gene data show CDR1 as MNHEY and CDR2 as SMNVEV (reference sequence). The CDR3 nucleotides are TGTGCCAGCAGTTTTCCAGGGAAGATCAGAGAGCAGTACTTC. Translation gives CASSFPGKIREQYF.

The rearrangement joins TRBV28 to TRBJ1-1; the D gene is possibly TRBD1 (6 bases). V was clipped by 3 bases and J by 2 bases, with 19 bases between them. The CDR3 extends over 17 amino acids. The germline CDR1 and CDR2 sequences are MDHEN and SYDVKM. CDR3 residues: CASSFGWVRQANTEAFF. CDR3 DNA sequence: TGTGCCAGCAGTTTCGGATGGGTTAGACAGGCTAACACTGAAGCTTTCTTT.

This clone appeared a few times. The chain couples TRBV29-1 to TRBJ2-2; 10 bases align to TRBD1. CDR1 and CDR2 from the germline V gene are SQVTM and ANQGSEA. The CDR3 spans 15 residues. The V segment lost 4 bases and the J segment 4 bases; nucleotides outside the gene matches: 6. The CDR3 sequence is CSVGRTGGVTGELFF. The CDR3 DNA follows: TGCAGCGTTGGAAGGACAGGGGGAGTCACCGGGGAGCTGTTTTTT.

The chain couples TRBV19 to TRBJ1-3; D is unclear. CDR3 length equals 15 residues. Germline V gives CDR1 LNHDA, CDR2 SQIVND (reference sequence). Trimming took 5 bases from V and 0 from J, leaving 11 bases between them. CDR3 sequence reads: CASSGPRYSGNTIYF. Here the CDR3 DNA reads TGTGCCAGTAGTGGGCCAAGATACTCTGGAAACACCATATATTTT.

This rearrangement joins TRBV6-4 to TRBJ2-3; D not certain. This CDR3 region has 13 residues. The V and J ends lost 4 bases and 3 bases respectively, with 8 bases between them. Germline-derived CDR1 and CDR2 are MRHNA and SNTAGT. The CDR3 nucleotides read TGTGCCAGCAGTGCACAGAGGACAGATACGCAGTATTTT. Amino acid sequence: CASSAQRTDTQYF.

V is TRBV27 and J is TRBJ2-7, with D perhaps TRBD1 (5 bases). CDR1 is MNHEY, CDR2 SMNVEV, per germline (reference sequence). The CDR3 is 12 residues long. V lost 6 bases and J lost 3, with 9 bases in between. This CDR3 is CASRGPSYEQYF. The CDR3 DNA reads TGTGCCAGCAGGGGGCCAAGCTACGAGCAGTACTTC.